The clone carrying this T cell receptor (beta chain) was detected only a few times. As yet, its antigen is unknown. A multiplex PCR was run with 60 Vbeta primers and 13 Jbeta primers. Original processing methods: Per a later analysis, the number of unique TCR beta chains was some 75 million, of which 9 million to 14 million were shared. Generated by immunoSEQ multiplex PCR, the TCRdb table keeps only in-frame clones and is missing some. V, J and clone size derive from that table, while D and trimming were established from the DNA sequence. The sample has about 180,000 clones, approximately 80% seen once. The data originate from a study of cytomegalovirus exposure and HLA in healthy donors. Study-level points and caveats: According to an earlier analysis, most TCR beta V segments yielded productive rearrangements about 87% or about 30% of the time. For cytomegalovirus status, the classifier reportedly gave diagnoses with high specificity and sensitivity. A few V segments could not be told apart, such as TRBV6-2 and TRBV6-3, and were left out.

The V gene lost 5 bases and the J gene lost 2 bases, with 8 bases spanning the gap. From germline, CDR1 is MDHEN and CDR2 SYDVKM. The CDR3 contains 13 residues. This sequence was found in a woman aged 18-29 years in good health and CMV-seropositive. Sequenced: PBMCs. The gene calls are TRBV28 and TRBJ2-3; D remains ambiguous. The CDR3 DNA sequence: TGTGCCAGCAGTCCCGACACCACAGATACGCAGTATTTT. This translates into CASSPDTTDTQYF.